One sample yielded the 32 T cell receptor beta chains listed below, sequenced in a study of T cells in Graves' hyperthyroidism and ophthalmopathy. RNA transcripts were the template for amplifying TCR beta CDR3 regions. Primed by the HTBI set, a first-round RT-PCR was run on the TCR CDR3. TCRdb reprocessed the multiplex PCR reads via MiXCR and lists one record per CDR3 protein. The sample carries hundreds of thousands of distinct CDR3 sequences, about 15% recorded once. Sequenced input: blood. Receptor source: a young man with Graves' ophthalmopathy.

This clonotype was counted a few times. This chain joins TRBV6-1 and TRBJ1-2; D ambiguous. The CDR3 covers 13 residues. Trimming removed 7 bases from V and 8 bases from J, with 17 bases in between. In germline, CDR1 is MNHNS, CDR2 SASEGT. The CDR3 here is CASIGYTSMGYTF. DNA of the CDR3: TGTGCCAGCATCGGGTATACATCCATGGGCTACACCTTC.

This clonotype appeared many times. The gene calls are TRBV30 and TRBJ2-1, with D hard to call. The CDR3 runs to 11 residues. V lost 3 bases to trimming and J lost 4 bases, with 4 bases between them. Germline-derived CDR1 and CDR2 are GTSNPN and SVGIG (reference sequence). The CDR3 is CAWRGYNEQFF. DNA of the CDR3: TGTGCCTGGAGGGGGTACAATGAGCAGTTCTTC.

This clonotype occurred many times. This rearrangement joins TRBV7-8 to TRBJ1-4; the D gene is possibly TRBD1 (5 bases). V lost 1 base and J 8 bases, leaving 5 bases between the germline ends. The CDR3 runs to 12 residues. Germline values: CDR1 SGHVS, CDR2 FQNEAQ. CDR3: CASSLGGEKLFF. The CDR3 DNA follows: TGTGCCAGCAGCTTAGGGGGGGAAAAACTGTTTTTT.

This clonotype has a count of ten or more. V and J are TRBV7-2 and TRBJ2-7; TRBD2 matches 8 bases. V lost 0 bases and J lost 6; bases outside the gene matches: 4. CDR1 SGHTA and CDR2 FQGNSA come from the germline V gene. The CDR3 spans 14 residues. CDR3 sequence reads: CASSLAVRGGEQYF. The CDR3 region has the DNA TGTGCCAGCAGCTTAGCTGTTCGGGGGGGCGAGCAGTACTTC.

DNA of the CDR3: TGCGCCAGCAGCTTCCGGGGGCGAGAGACCCAGTACTTC. Its translation: CASSFRGRETQYF. The genes are TRBV5-1 and TRBJ2-5; TRBD1 or TRBD2 may be the D gene (6 bases each). The CDR3 runs to 13 residues. Trimming took off 2 bases at V and 4 bases at J, with 9 bases between the two ends. Germline V gene sequence: CDR1 SGHRS, CDR2 YFSETQ.

The gene calls are TRBV29-1 and TRBJ2-7, with D possibly being TRBD2 (6 bases). Deletions cut 6 bases from V and 7 bases from J, with 13 bases between. Germline V gene sequence: CDR1 SQVTM, CDR2 ANQGSEA. The length of the CDR3 is 11 residues. The CDR3 DNA reads as TGCAGCGTAGTAGAGGAGGGGGAGCAGTACTTC. Residues: CSVVEEGEQYF.

In its sample, this clonotype was seen many times. J is TRBJ1-1 and V is TRBV7-8; TRBD1 is a possible D gene (6 bases). The CDR3 is 16 amino acids. CDR1 and CDR2 from the germline V gene are SGHVS and FQNEAQ. Trimming cost V 10 bases and J 1 base, with 22 bases left between them. Written as DNA, the CDR3 is TGTGCCACCCTTGCGGGACATGGGGTTTGGAACACTGAAGCTTTCTTT. Its protein product is CATLAGHGVWNTEAFF. Combining the CDR3 with reference TRBV7-8 and TRBJ1-1 gives the whole variable domain GAGVSQSPRYKVAKRGQDVALRCDPISGHVSLFWYQQALGQGPEFLTYFQNEAQLDKSGLPSDRFFAERPEGSVSTLKIQRTQQEDSAVYLCATLAGHGVWNTEAFFGQGTRLTVV.

The gene calls are TRBV11-2 and TRBJ2-2; the D is unclear. V dropped 5 bases and J dropped 1 base, with 8 bases sitting between them. Germline V CDR1 and CDR2: SGHAT, FQNNGV. The CDR3 consists of 14 residues. DNA for the CDR3: TGTGCCAGCAGCCGAGGTCGGAACACCGGGGAGCTGTTTTTT. This encodes CASSRGRNTGELFF.

Notes on this clonotype: This clone may be a read error of a much larger clone one base away. The chain has TRBV27 and TRBJ2-6; no firm D call. Looked up from germline, CDR1 is MNHEY and CDR2 is SMNVEV (reference sequence). CDR3 length: 15 residues. The CDR3 loop is CAGSPAPGGANVLTF. Here the CDR3 DNA reads TGTGCCGGCAGTCCAGCTCCGGGCGGGGCCAACGTCCTGACTTTC.

This clonotype was detected only once. A much more abundant neighbour one base away suggests this may be a read error. The rearrangement joins TRBV3-1 to TRBJ2-1, with D possibly TRBD2 on 6 matching bases. V lost 4 bases and J lost 5, with 15 bases in between. The germline CDR1 and CDR2 sequences are LGHDT and YNNKEL (reference sequence). The CDR3 is made up of 15 amino acids. The CDR3 DNA is TGTGCCAGCAGCCTGTGCCGGGACTTCAACAATGAGCAGTTCTTC. It yields the protein CASSLCRDFNNEQFF.

There are many counts of this clonotype. This rearrangement joins TRBV18 to TRBJ2-1, with D possibly being TRBD2 (5 bases). The CDR3 length is 16 residues. The germline gives CDR1 KGHSH, CDR2 LQKENI. Deletions cut 3 bases from V and 0 bases from J, with 12 bases between. For the CDR3, the DNA is TGTGCCAGCTCACCGTGGCTAGGGAGCTCCTACAATGAGCAGTTCTTC. It yields the protein CASSPWLGSSYNEQFF.

This clonotype was counted ten times or more. The chain recombines TRBV6-1 with TRBJ2-7; 11 bases line up with TRBD1. The CDR3 is made up of 14 amino acids. V was clipped by 7 bases and J by 3 bases; unmatched bases: 5. Per germline, CDR1 MNHNS and CDR2 SASEGT. The CDR3 bases are TGTGCCAGCACCCGGACAGGGGGCCTCTACGAGCAGTACTTC. Its protein product is CASTRTGGLYEQYF.

This clonotype occurred many times. The chain couples TRBV11-2 to TRBJ2-1, with 11 bases aligning to TRBD2. Trimming removed 5 bases from V and 10 bases from J; junction bases left unmatched: 10. Germline V CDR1 and CDR2: SGHAT, FQNNGV. The CDR3 runs 15 residues. CDR3 sequence reads: CASSQNSGGGPEQFF. The CDR3 DNA is TGTGCCAGCAGCCAGAATAGCGGGGGGGGTCCCGAGCAGTTCTTC.

As regards this clonotype: Possible read error: a much larger clone is one base away. V is TRBV2 and J is TRBJ2-5; D remains unclear. The CDR3 loop spans 12 amino acids. Germline assignment: CDR1 SNHLY and CDR2 FYNNEI. DNA of the CDR3: TGTGCCTGCAGTGAACTGGAAGAGACCCAGTACTTC. Its protein product is CACSELEETQYF.

Many counts were recorded for this clonotype. The rearrangement links TRBV11-3 to TRBJ2-7; TRBD2 matches 9 bases. This CDR3 contains 18 residues. Germline CDR1 reads SGHNT; CDR2 reads YENEEA. J gave up 4 bases and V 4 bases, and 17 bases lay outside the gene matches. CDR3 sequence: CASSCRLADIRTPYEQYF. CDR3 nucleotides: TGTGCCAGCAGCTGCCGACTAGCGGACATTCGCACGCCATACGAGCAGTACTTC. The complete variable domain, with remaining parts taken from reference TRBV11-3 and TRBJ2-7, reads EAGVVQSPRYKIIEKKQPVAFWCNPISGHNTLYWYLQNLGQGPELLIRYENEEAVDDSQLPKDRFSAERLKGVDSTLKIQPAELGDSAVYLCASSCRLADIRTPYEQYFGPGTRLTVT.

This clonotype was seen at least ten times. The CDR3: CASSSGMRDTQYF. CDR3 DNA sequence: TGTGCCAGCAGCTCCGGTATGCGGGATACGCAGTATTTT. The chain employs TRBV7-6 and TRBJ2-3; D unresolved. Deletions cut 4 bases from V and 6 bases from J, with 11 bases between. The CDR3 has 13 residues. Germline CDR1 SGHVS, CDR2 FNYEAQ. The variable domain in full, completed from reference TRBV7-6 and TRBJ2-3, reads GAGVSQSPRYKVTKRGQDVALRCDPISGHVSLYWYRQALGQGPEFLTYFNYEAQQDKSGLPNDRFSAERPEGSISTLTIQRTEQRDSAMYRCASSSGMRDTQYFGPGTRLTVL.

This clonotype was detected only a few times. V usage is TRBV3-1 and J usage is TRBJ2-3; D gene uncertain. This CDR3 has 13 residues. Germline lookup yields CDR1 LGHDT and CDR2 YNNKEL (reference sequence). With 4 bases removed from V and 9 bases from J, the gap between germline ends came to 14 bases. CDR3 in DNA: TGTGCCAGCAGCCCTCCCGGGCCTGGGACGCAGTATTTT. Residues: CASSPPGPGTQYF.

This clonotype appeared a few times. The chain uses TRBV5-4 and TRBJ2-7; 7 bases line up with TRBD1. Trimming at V came to 4 bases and at J to 3 bases, leaving 4 bases not matched to a gene. The CDR3 is made up of 13 amino acids. Germline loops: CDR1 SGHNT, CDR2 YYREEE (reference sequence). The CDR3 DNA is TGTGCCAGCAGCACCCGACAGGGCTACGAGCAGTACTTC. Encoded protein: CASSTRQGYEQYF. Together with reference TRBV5-4 and TRBJ2-7, the CDR3 gives the full variable domain: ETGVTQSPTHLIKTRGQQVTLRCSSQSGHNTVSWYQQALGQGPQFIFQYYREEENGRGNFPPRFSGLQFPNYSSELNVNALELDDSALYLCASSTRQGYEQYFGPGTRLTVT.

The V gene is TRBV7-3, the J gene TRBJ2-2; D is uncertain. The CDR3 runs 14 residues. V was shortened by 2 bases and J by 6 bases, with 10 bases between the two germline ends. Germline V gene data show CDR1 as SGHTA and CDR2 as FQGTGA. CDR3 sequence (DNA): TGTGCCAGCAGCTTATCGCACCACCCCGGGGAGCTGTTTTTT. Protein: CASSLSHHPGELFF.

This clonotype was counted ten times or more. The rearrangement uses TRBV5-8 and TRBJ2-5; D gene uncertain. The CDR3 totals 13 residues. Trimming stripped 4 bases from V and 5 bases from J, with 12 bases between. Germline-derived CDR1 and CDR2 are SGHTS and YDEGEE. The CDR3 loop is CASSVGGRETQYF. The CDR3 nucleotides read TGTGCCAGCAGCGTCGGCGGTAGGGAGACCCAGTACTTC.

This clonotype was counted ten times or more. The chain carries TRBV30 and TRBJ1-5; no clear D gene. This CDR3 comprises 12 residues. Between the trimmed V and J ends, which lost 5 bases and 4 bases, there was a span of 9 bases. CDR1 is GTSNPN, CDR2 SVGIG, per germline (reference sequence). CDR3 in DNA: TGTGCCTGGGGAGGACCTAATCAGCCCCAGCATTTT. It is translated as CAWGGPNQPQHF.

This clonotype came up many times. The genes are TRBV6-4 and TRBJ2-3; 9 bases are a match to TRBD2. The germline gives CDR1 MRHNA, CDR2 SNTAGT. This CDR3 comprises 15 residues. V shed 6 bases, J shed 2 bases, and the junction held 6 bases outside the gene matches. The CDR3 coding sequence is TGTGCCAGCAGCGAGACTAGCGGTGACACAGATACGCAGTATTTT. Its translation is CASSETSGDTDTQYF.

Many counts were recorded for this clonotype. The V gene is TRBV20-1, the J gene TRBJ1-2, with unresolved D. CDR3 length equals 13 residues. Germline CDR1 and CDR2: DFQATT and SNEGSKA (reference sequence). Trimming pared 6 bases from V and 4 bases from J, leaving 15 bases between. The CDR3 nucleotides are TGCAGTGCCCTGGGGAGCGGAGGCTATGGCTACACCTTC. The encoded protein is CSALGSGGYGYTF.

At least ten counts were recorded for this clonotype. This CDR3 reads CASSPLGWDTEAFF. The CDR3 coding sequence is TGTGCCAGCAGTCCCCTCGGATGGGATACTGAAGCTTTCTTT. This chain uses TRBV27 with TRBJ1-1, with D unclear. V was cut by 5 bases and J by 5 bases, with 15 bases left in between. Germline-derived CDR1 and CDR2 are MNHEY and SMNVEV (reference sequence). The length of the CDR3 is 14 residues.

This clonotype was observed a few times. This chain links TRBV6-1 with TRBJ2-5, with 12 nucleotides matching TRBD2. The CDR3 length is 19 residues. V dropped 5 bases and J dropped 4; count of bases not matched to a gene: 17. The germline V gene encodes CDR1 MNHNS and CDR2 SASEGT. The CDR3 bases are TGTGCCAGCAGTATTCTAGCGGGGGGGCCGAGGTACGGGGTAGAGACCCAGTACTTC. This gives the protein CASSILAGGPRYGVETQYF.

This clonotype was observed many times. J is TRBJ1-2 and V is TRBV27; D not certain. Trimming took off 3 bases at V and 3 bases at J, with 8 bases between the two ends. Germline CDR1 is MNHEY and CDR2 is SMNVEV (reference sequence). The CDR3 totals 13 residues. This CDR3 reads CASSFQIHYGYTF. CDR3 coding DNA: TGTGCCAGCAGTTTCCAAATCCACTATGGCTACACCTTC.

In this sample, this clonotype turned up a few times. The rearrangement links TRBV4-1 to TRBJ2-2, with TRBD1 matching over 7 bases. This CDR3 comprises 17 residues. Germline V gene lookup returns CDR1 MGHRA and CDR2 YSYEKL. With V trimmed by 3 bases and J by 4 bases, 11 bases remained unmatched. Here the CDR3 DNA reads TGCGCCAGCAGCCAGTCGCAAACAGGGGAATCCACCGGGGAGCTGTTTTTT. As protein: CASSQSQTGESTGELFF.

In its sample, this clonotype was seen many times. The chain has TRBV18 and TRBJ2-4, with a weak D call TRBD2 (6 bases). The CDR3 contains 13 residues. CDR1 and CDR2 (germline): KGHSH, LQKENI. Trimming removed 3 bases at V and 7 bases at J, with 10 bases between. Here the CDR3 DNA reads TGTGCCAGCTCACCTAGCGGTCCGAACATTCAGTACTTC. Residues: CASSPSGPNIQYF.

This clonotype was seen at least ten times. This chain joins TRBV27 and TRBJ2-1, with TRBD2 matching over 9 bases. The CDR3 length is 16 residues. V was pared by 1 base and J by 7 bases, with 8 bases of the junction left unmatched. Germline V gene sequence: CDR1 MNHEY, CDR2 SMNVEV (reference sequence). The DNA of the CDR3 is TGTGCCAGCAGTTTATTGTGGGCGGGAGGGACTAATGAGCAGTTCTTC. It codes for CASSLLWAGGTNEQFF.

This clonotype was seen at least ten times. V gene TRBV19 combines with J gene TRBJ2-3, with 10 bases identical to TRBD1. Germline-derived CDR1 and CDR2 are LNHDA and SQIVND (reference sequence). V lost 5 bases to trimming and J lost 2 bases; unmatched junction nucleotides: 7. This CDR3 is 16 amino acids long. The CDR3 sequence is CASSQRQGANTDTQYF. CDR3 sequence (DNA): TGTGCCAGTAGTCAGAGACAGGGGGCCAACACAGATACGCAGTATTTT.

Ten or more counts support this clonotype. The V gene is TRBV20-1, the J gene TRBJ2-3; 9 bases are shared with TRBD2. CDR1 is DFQATT, CDR2 SNEGSKA, per germline (reference sequence). V was pared by 7 bases and J by 3 bases, with 8 bases of the junction left unmatched. The CDR3 extends over 14 amino acids. In DNA, the CDR3 is TGCAGTGGGCGGGGACTAGCAGGGACAGATACGCAGTATTTT. Translated, it gives CSGRGLAGTDTQYF.

The chain links TRBV7-9 to TRBJ2-1, with D perhaps TRBD1 or TRBD2 (6 bases each). There are 15 residues in the CDR3. The ends were cut back, 1 base at V and 6 bases at J, with 13 bases in the middle. Looked up from germline, CDR1 is SEHNR and CDR2 is FQNEAQ (reference sequence). The CDR3 bases are TGTGCCAGCAGCTTAGAGGAGGGGGGATTCAATGAGCAGTTCTTC. It translates to CASSLEEGGFNEQFF.